Sequencing of this T cell receptor beta chain was carried out in a study of response to subunit inactivated influenza vaccine (dated by TCRdb to the late 2010s). In the study overall: To follow how T cells responded to a trivalent subunit inactivated influenza vaccine, the researchers relied on deep quantitative profiling of the T cell receptor repertoire. What the study reported, not specific to this receptor: It was suggested by the authors that each seasonal influenza vaccination may recruit only a limited number of new T cells.

To prepare the library, RT-PCR was applied. The instrument given in TCRdb is Illumina HiSeq 2500. TCRdb handled the public reads itself, with Q25 trimming in fastp and clone calling in MiXCR, and kept productive beta chains. Rows with a matching CDR3 protein are joined into one entry that keeps the most common DNA and genes. The sample data list hundreds of thousands of distinct CDR3 sequences, and approximately 15% of these were observed just once. Roughly 7.2% of the sample is in the top ten clones. This clonotype was counted at least ten times. Its antigen remains unidentified. Base qualities are missing; no much larger clone stands one base away. V lost 2 bases and J lost 9 bases; the stretch between them is 20 bases long. The CDR3 starts with the cysteine, ends with the phenylalanine, and has 16 residues. CDR3 DNA is the only sequence kept; it has 48 bases, read in frame from the first base. Reading the germline V gene gives CDR1 MDHEN and CDR2 SYDVKM.

The sequenced sample was PBMCs from blood, obtained around two weeks before vaccination. The sequence derives from a man aged 45-65 years who received an inactivated influenza vaccine. Donor details come from another sample of the same person, matched by shared clones. The V and J genes are TRBV28 and TRBJ2-1; tentative D gene TRBD2, with 6 bases matching. The bases are TGTGCCAGCAGTTTAATGAGAGGTGGGAGGCACGCTGAGCAGTTCTTC. Translated, it gives CASSLMRGGRHAEQFF.